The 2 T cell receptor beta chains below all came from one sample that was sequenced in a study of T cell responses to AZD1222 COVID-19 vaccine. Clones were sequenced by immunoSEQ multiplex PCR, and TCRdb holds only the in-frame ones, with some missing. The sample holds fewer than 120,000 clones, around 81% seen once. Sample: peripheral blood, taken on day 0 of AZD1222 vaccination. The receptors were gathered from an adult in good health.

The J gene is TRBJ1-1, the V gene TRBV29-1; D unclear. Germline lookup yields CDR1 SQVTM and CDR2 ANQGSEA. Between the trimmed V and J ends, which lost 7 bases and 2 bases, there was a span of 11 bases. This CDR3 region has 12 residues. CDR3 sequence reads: CSAADGNTEAFF. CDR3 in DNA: TGCAGCGCAGCGGACGGAAACACTGAAGCTTTCTTT.

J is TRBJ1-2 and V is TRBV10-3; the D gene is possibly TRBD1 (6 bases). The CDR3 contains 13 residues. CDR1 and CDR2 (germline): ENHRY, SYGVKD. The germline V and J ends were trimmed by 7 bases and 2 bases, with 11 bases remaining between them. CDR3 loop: CAITRDTNYGYTF. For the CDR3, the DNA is TGTGCCATCACCAGGGACACAAACTATGGCTACACCTTC.